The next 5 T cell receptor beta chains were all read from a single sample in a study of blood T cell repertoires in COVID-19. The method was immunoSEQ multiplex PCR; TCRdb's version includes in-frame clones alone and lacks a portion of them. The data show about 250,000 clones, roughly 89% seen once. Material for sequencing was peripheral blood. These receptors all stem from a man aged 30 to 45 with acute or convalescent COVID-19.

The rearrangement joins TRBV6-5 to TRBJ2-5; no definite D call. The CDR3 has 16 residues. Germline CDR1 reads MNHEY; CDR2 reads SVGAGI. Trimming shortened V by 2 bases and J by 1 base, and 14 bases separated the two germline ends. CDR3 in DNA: TGTGCCAGCAGTTACGTATTCACCGGAGTCCAAGAGACCCAGTACTTC. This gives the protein CASSYVFTGVQETQYF.

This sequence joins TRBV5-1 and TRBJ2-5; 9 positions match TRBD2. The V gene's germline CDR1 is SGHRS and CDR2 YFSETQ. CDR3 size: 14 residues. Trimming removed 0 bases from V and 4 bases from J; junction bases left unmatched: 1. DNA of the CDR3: TGCGCCAGCAGCTTGGGTAGCGGGAGAGAGACCCAGTACTTC. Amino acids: CASSLGSGRETQYF. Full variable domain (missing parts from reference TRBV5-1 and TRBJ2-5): KAGVTQTPRYLIKTRGQQVTLSCSPISGHRSVSWYQQTPGQGLQFLFEYFSETQRNKGNFPGRFSGRQFSNSRSEMNVSTLELGDSALYLCASSLGSGRETQYFGPGTRLLVL.

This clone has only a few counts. CDR3 region: CASSSLAGVDTGELFF. CDR3 nucleotide sequence: TGCGCCAGCAGCTCCTTAGCGGGGGTGGACACCGGGGAGCTGTTTTTT. This chain uses TRBV5-1 with TRBJ2-2; 9 positions agree with TRBD2. Per germline, CDR1 SGHRS and CDR2 YFSETQ. This CDR3 is built from 16 residues. V lost 3 bases to trimming and J lost 3 bases; unmatched junction nucleotides: 6. Drawing the rest from reference TRBV5-1 and TRBJ2-2, the complete variable domain is KAGVTQTPRYLIKTRGQQVTLSCSPISGHRSVSWYQQTPGQGLQFLFEYFSETQRNKGNFPGRFSGRQFSNSRSEMNVSTLELGDSALYLCASSSLAGVDTGELFFGEGSRLTVL.

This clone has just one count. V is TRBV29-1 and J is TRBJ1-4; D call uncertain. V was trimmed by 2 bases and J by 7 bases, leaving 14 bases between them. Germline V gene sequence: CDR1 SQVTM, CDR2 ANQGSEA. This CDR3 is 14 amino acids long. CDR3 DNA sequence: TGCAGCGTTGAAACTTTGGAGAATGGTGAAAAACTGTTTTTT. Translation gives CSVETLENGEKLFF.

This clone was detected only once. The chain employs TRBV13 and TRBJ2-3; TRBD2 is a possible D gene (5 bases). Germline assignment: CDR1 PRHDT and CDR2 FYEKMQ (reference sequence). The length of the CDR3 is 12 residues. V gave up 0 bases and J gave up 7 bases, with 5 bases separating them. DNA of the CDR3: TGTGCCAGCAGCTTAGGCGGGAATACGCAGTATTTT. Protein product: CASSLGGNTQYF. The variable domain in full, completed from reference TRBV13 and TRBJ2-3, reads AAGVIQSPRHLIKEKRETATLKCYPIPRHDTVYWYQQGPGQDPQFLISFYEKMQSDKGSIPDRFSAQQFSDYHSELNMSSLELGDSALYFCASSLGGNTQYFGPGTRLTVL.